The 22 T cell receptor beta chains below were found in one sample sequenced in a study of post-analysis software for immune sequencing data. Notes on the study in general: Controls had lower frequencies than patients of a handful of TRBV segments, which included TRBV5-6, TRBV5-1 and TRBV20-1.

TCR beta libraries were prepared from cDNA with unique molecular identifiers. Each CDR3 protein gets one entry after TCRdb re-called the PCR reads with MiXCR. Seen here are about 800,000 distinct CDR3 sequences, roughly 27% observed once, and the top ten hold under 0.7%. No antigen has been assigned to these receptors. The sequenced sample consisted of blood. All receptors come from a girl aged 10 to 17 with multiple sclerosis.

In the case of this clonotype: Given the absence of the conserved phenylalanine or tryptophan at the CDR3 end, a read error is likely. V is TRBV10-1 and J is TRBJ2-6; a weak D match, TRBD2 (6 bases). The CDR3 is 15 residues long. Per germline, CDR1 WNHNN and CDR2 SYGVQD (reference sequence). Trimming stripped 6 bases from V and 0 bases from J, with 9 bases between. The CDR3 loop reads CASSAGISGANVLTV. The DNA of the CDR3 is TGCGCCAGCAGCGCGGGGATCTCTGGGGCCAACGTCCTGACTGTC.

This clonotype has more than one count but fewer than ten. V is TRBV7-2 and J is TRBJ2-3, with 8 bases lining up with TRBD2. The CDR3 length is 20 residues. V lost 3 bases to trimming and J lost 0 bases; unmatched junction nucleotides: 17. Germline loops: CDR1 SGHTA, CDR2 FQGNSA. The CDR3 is CASSLRAGARIFGSTDTQYF. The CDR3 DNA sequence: TGTGCCAGCAGCTTGAGAGCGGGGGCCCGGATTTTCGGTAGCACAGATACGCAGTATTTT.

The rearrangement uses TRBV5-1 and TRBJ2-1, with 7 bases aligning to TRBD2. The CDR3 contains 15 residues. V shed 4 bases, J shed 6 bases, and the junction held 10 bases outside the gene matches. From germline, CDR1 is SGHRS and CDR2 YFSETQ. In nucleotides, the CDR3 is TGCGCCAGCAGCCCCAGGACTAGTTTATCCAATGAGCAGTTCTTC. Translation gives CASSPRTSLSNEQFF.

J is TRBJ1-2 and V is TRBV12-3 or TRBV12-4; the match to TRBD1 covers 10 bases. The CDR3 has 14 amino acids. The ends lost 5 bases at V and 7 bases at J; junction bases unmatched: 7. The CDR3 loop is CASSARQGAPGYTF. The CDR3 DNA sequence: TGTGCCAGCAGTGCTAGACAGGGGGCGCCTGGCTACACCTTC.

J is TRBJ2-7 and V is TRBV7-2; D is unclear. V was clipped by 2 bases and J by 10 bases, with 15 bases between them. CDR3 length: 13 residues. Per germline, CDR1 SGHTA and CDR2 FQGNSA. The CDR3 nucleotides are TGTGCCAGCAGCTTAAACCAATCGGGCCCTCAGTACTTC. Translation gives CASSLNQSGPQYF.

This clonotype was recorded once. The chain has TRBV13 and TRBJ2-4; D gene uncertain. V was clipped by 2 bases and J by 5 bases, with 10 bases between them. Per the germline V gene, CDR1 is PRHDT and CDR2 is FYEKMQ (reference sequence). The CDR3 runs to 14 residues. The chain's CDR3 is CASSLSVTQNIQYF. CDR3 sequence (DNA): TGTGCCAGCAGCTTATCAGTGACCCAAAACATTCAGTACTTC.

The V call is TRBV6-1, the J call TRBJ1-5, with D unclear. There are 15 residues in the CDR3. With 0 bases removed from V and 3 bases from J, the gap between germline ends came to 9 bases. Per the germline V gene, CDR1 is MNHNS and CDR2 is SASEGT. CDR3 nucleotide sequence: TGTGCCAGCAGTGAAGCGGGAGGCTACAATCAGCCCCAGCATTTT. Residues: CASSEAGGYNQPQHF.

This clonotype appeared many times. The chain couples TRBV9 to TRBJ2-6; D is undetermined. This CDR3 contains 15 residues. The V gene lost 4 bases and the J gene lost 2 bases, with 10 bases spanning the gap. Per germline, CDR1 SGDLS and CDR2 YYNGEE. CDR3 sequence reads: CASSPRPAGANVLTF. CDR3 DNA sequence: TGTGCCAGCAGCCCCCGACCCGCTGGGGCCAACGTCCTGACTTTC.

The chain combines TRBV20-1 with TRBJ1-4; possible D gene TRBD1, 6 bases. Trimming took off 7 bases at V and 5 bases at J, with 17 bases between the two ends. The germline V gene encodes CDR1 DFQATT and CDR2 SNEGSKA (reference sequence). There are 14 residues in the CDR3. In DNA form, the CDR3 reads TGCAGTGTCAGAAAGGGGCAGGGGAATGAAAAACTGTTTTTT. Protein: CSVRKGQGNEKLFF.

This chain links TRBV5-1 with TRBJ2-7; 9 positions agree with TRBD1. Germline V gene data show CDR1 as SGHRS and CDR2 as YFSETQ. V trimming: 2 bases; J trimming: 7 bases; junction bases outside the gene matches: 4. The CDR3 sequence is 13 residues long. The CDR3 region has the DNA TGCGCCAGCAGCTTTTACAGGGGGCCGGAGCAGTACGTC. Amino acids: CASSFYRGPEQYV.

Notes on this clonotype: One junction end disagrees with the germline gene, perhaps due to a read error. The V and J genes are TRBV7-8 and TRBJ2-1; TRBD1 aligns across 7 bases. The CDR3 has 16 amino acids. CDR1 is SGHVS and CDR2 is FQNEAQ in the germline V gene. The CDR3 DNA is TGTGCCAACAGCGTTACTGCAGGGGGAACCTACAATGAGCAGTTCTTC. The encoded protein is CANSVTAGGTYNEQFF.

This chain's CDR3 is CASSYISSSYNSPLHF. The CDR3 DNA follows: TGTGCCAGCAGTTACATCAGTAGCTCCTATAATTCACCCCTCCACTTT. The rearrangement uses TRBV6-5 and TRBJ1-6; D ambiguous. The CDR3 loop spans 16 amino acids. Germline assignment: CDR1 MNHEY and CDR2 SVGAGI. The V end was cut by 2 bases, the J end by 0 bases, with 8 bases between.

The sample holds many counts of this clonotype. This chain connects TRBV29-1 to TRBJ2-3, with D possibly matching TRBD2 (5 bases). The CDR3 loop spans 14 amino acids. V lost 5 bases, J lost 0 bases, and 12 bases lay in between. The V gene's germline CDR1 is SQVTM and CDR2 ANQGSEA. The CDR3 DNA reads TGCAGCGTTCTAAAGGAGGCGAGCACAGATACGCAGTATTTT. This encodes CSVLKEASTDTQYF.

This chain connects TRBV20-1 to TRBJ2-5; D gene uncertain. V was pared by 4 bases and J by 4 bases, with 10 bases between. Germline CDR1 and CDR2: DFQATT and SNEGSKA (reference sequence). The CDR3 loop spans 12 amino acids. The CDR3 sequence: CSAKIWGETQYF. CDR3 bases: TGCAGTGCTAAAATCTGGGGAGAGACCCAGTACTTC.

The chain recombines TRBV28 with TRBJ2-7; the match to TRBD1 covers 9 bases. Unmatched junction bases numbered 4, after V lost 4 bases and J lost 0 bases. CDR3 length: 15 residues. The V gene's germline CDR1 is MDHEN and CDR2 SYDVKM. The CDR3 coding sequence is TGTGCCAGCAGTTCACAGGGGGCGGGCTCCTACGAGCAGTACTTC. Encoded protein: CASSSQGAGSYEQYF.

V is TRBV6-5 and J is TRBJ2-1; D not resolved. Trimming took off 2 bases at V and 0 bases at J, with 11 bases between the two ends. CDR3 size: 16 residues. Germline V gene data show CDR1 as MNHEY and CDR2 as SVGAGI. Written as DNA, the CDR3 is TGTGCCAGCAGTTACGGCACCGTCGGCTCCTACAATGAGCAGTTCTTC. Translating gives CASSYGTVGSYNEQFF.

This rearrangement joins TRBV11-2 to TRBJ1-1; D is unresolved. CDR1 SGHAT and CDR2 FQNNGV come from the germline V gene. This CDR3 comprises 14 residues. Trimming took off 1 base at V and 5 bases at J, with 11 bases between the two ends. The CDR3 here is CASSLGAVTTEAFF. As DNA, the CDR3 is TGTGCCAGCAGCTTAGGGGCAGTCACGACTGAAGCTTTCTTT.

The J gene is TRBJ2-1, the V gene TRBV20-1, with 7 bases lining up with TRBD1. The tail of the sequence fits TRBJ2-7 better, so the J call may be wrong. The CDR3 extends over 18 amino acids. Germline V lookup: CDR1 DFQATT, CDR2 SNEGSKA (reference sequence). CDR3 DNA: TGCAGTGCACTTCCGGGACAGCCTTCGATAATCTCCTACAATGAGCAGTACTTC. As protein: CSALPGQPSIISYNEQYF.

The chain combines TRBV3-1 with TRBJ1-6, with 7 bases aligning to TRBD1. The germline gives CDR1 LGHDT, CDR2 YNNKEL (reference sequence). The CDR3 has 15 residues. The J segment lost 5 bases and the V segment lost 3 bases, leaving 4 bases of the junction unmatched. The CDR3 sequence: CASSQAGTDNSPLHF. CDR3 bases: TGTGCCAGCAGCCAGGCCGGGACAGATAATTCACCCCTCCACTTT.

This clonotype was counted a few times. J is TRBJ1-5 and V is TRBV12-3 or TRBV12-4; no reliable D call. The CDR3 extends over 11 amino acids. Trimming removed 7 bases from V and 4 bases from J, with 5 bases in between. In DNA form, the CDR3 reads TGTGCCAGCATGAGGAATCAGCCCCAGCATTTT. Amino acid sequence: CASMRNQPQHF.

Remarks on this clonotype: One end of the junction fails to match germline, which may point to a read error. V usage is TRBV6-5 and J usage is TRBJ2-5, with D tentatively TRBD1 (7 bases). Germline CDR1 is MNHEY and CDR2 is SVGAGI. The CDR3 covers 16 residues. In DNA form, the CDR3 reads TGTGCTAGCACCCCGACTACAGGAGGGGGCTGGGAGACCCAGTACTTC. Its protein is CASTPTTGGGWETQYF.

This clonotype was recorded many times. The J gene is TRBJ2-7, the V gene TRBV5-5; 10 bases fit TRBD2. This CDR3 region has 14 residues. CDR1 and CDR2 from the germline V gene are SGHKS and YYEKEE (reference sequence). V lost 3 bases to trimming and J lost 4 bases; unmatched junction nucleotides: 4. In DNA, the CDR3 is TGTGCCAGCAGCTACCCTAGCGGGAGTTACGAGCAGTACTTC. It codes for CASSYPSGSYEQYF.